This T cell receptor (beta chain) was captured by sequencing in a study of CD8 T cells in Susac syndrome. Study at large: Patients with Susac syndrome were, at the time of blood collection, therapy-naive, maintained on corticosteroids, or maintained on intravenous immunoglobulin alone.

With random hexamers, reverse transcription was performed on about 0.5 to 1 ug of RNA. The CDR3 of TCR beta was amplified by immunoSEQ multiplex PCR across 54 Vbeta and 13 Jbeta. TCRdb re-derived calls from the immunoSEQ multiplex PCR reads in MiXCR, one entry per CDR3 protein. The profile shows some 77,000 distinct CDR3 sequences, about 92% of them singletons. Germline V CDR1 and CDR2: ENHRY, SYGVKD. Trimming took 1 base from V and 4 from J, leaving 5 bases between them. CDR3 length: 13 residues. The receptor comes from a human donor with Susac syndrome. The source material was CD4+ T cells from PBMCs. V is TRBV10-3 and J is TRBJ2-1, with no clear D. This CDR3 reads CAISELSYNEQFF. CDR3 sequence (DNA): TGTGCCATCAGTGAGTTGAGTTACAATGAGCAGTTCTTC.